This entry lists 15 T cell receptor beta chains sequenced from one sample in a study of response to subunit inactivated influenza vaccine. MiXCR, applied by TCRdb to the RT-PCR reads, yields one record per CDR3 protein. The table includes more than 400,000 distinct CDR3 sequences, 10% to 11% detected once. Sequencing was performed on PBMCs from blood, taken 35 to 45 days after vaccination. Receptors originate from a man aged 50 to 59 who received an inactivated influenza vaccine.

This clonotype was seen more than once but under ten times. The CDR3 protein is CASSFSGGHPEQYF. CDR3 bases: TGTGCCAGCAGTTTTAGCGGGGGGCATCCCGAGCAGTACTTC. The chain links TRBV12-3 or TRBV12-4 to TRBJ2-7; TRBD2 matches at 10 bases. This CDR3 comprises 14 residues. The J segment lost 6 bases and the V segment lost 3 bases, leaving 5 bases of the junction unmatched.

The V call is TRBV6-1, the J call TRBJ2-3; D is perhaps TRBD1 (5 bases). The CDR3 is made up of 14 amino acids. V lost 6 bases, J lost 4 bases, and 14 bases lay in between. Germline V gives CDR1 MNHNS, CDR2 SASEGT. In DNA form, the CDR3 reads TGTGCCAGCAGGACCGCAGGGATCCCAGATACGCAGTATTTT. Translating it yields CASRTAGIPDTQYF.

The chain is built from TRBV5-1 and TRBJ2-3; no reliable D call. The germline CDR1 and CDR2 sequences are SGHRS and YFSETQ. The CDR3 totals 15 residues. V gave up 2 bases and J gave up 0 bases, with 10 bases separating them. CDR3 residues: CASSFFSTSTDTQYF. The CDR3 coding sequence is TGCGCCAGCAGCTTTTTCAGCACTAGCACAGATACGCAGTATTTT.

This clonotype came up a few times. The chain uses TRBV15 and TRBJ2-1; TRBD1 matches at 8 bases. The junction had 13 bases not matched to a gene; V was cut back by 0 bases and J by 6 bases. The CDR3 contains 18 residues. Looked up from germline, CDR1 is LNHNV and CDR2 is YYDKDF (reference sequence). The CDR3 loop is CATSREAIRTGTSNEQFF. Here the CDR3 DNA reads TGTGCCACCAGCAGAGAGGCAATTCGGACAGGGACTTCCAATGAGCAGTTCTTC. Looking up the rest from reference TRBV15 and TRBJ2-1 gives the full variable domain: DAMVIQNPRYQVTQFGKPVTLSCSQTLNHNVMYWYQQKSSQAPKLLFHYYDKDFNNEADTPDNFQSRRPNTSFCFLDIRSPGLGDTAMYLCATSREAIRTGTSNEQFFGPGTRLTVL.

CDR3 residues: CASSQLYRPNFYEQYF. The CDR3 DNA sequence: TGCGCCAGCAGCCAACTGTACAGGCCTAATTTCTACGAGCAGTACTTC. The chain has TRBV4-1 and TRBJ2-7; tentative D call: TRBD1 (5 bases). V lost 2 bases and J 3 bases, leaving 17 bases between the germline ends. This CDR3 has 16 residues. The germline V gene has CDR1 MGHRA and CDR2 YSYEKL.

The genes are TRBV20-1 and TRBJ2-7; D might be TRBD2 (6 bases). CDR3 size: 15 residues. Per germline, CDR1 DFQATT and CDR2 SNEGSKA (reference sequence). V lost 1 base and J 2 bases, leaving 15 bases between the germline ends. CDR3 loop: CSARALGGDPYEQYF. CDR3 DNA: TGCAGTGCTAGAGCCCTCGGAGGGGATCCCTACGAGCAGTACTTC.

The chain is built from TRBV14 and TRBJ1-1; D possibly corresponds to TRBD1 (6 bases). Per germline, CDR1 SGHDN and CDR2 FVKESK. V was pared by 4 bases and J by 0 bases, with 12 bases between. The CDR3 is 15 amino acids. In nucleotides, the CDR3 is TGTGCCAGCAGCCCACAAGGGGGGTTGAACACTGAAGCTTTCTTT. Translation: CASSPQGGLNTEAFF. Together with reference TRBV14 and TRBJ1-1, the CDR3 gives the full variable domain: EAGVTQFPSHSVIEKGQTVTLRCDPISGHDNLYWYRRVMGKEIKFLLHFVKESKQDESGMPNNRFLAERTGGTYSTLKVQPAELEDSGVYFCASSPQGGLNTEAFFGQGTRLTVV.

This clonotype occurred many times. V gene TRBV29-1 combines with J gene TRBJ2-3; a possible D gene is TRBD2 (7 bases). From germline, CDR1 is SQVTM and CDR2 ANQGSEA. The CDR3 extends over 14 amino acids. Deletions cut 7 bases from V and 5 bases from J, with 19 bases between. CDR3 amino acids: CSGTTAGARDTQYF. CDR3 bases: TGCAGCGGGACTACGGCGGGGGCGCGAGATACGCAGTATTTT.

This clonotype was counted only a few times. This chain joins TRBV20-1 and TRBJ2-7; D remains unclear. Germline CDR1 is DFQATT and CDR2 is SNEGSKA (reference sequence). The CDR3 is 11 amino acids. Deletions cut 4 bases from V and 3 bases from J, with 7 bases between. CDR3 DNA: TGCAGTGCTACTAAAATCTACGAGCAGTACTTC. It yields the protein CSATKIYEQYF.

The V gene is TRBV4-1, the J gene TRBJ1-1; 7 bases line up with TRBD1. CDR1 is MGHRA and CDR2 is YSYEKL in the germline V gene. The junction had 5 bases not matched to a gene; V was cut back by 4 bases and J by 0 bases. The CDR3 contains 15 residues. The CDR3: CASSRTGQLNTEAFF. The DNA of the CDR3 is TGCGCCAGCAGCCGCACGGGACAGCTGAACACTGAAGCTTTCTTT.

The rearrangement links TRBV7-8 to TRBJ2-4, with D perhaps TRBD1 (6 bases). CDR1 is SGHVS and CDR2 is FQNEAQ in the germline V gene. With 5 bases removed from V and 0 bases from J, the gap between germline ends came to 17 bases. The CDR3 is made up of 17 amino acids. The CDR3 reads CASSPYRQVLAKNIQYF. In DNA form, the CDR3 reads TGTGCCAGCAGCCCCTACCGACAGGTTCTAGCCAAAAACATTCAGTACTTC. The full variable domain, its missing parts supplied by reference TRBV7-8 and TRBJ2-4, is GAGVSQSPRYKVAKRGQDVALRCDPISGHVSLFWYQQALGQGPEFLTYFQNEAQLDKSGLPSDRFFAERPEGSVSTLKIQRTQQEDSAVYLCASSPYRQVLAKNIQYFGAGTRLSVL.

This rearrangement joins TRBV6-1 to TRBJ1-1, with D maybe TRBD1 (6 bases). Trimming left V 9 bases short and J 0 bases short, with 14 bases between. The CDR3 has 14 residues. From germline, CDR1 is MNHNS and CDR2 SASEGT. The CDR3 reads CASSNRDMNTEAFF. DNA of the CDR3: TGTGCCAGTTCGAATCGGGACATGAACACTGAAGCTTTCTTT.

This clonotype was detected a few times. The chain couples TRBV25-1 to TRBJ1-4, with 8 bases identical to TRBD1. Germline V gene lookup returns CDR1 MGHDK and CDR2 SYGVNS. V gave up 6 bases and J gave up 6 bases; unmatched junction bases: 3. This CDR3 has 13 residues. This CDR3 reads CASRDRVYEKLFF. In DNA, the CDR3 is TGTGCCAGCAGGGACAGGGTATATGAAAAACTGTTTTTT.

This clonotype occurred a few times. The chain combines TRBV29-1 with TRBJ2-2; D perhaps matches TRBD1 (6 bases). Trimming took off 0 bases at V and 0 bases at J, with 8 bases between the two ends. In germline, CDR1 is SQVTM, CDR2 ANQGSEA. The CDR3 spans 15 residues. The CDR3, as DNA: TGCAGCGTTGAAGAGACAGGCGCGAACACCGGGGAGCTGTTTTTT. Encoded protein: CSVEETGANTGELFF.

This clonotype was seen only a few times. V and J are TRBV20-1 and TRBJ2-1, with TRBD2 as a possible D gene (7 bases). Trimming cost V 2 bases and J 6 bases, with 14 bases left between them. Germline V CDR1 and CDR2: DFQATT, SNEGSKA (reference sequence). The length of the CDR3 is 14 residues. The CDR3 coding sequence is TGCAGTGCTAGAACGGGGGGACACCCCAATGAGCAGTTCTTC. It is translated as CSARTGGHPNEQFF.